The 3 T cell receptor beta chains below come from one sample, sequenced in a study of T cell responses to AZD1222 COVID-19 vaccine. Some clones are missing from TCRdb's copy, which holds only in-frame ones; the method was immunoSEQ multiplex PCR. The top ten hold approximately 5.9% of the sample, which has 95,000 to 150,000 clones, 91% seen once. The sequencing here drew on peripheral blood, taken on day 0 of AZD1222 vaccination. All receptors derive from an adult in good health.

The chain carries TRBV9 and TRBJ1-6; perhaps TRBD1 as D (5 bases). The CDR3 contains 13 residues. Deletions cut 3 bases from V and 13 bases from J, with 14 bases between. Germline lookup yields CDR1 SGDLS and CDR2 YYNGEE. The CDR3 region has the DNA TGTGCCAGCAGCGGCACCCAGGGTGGGCCCCTCCACTTT. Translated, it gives CASSGTQGGPLHF.

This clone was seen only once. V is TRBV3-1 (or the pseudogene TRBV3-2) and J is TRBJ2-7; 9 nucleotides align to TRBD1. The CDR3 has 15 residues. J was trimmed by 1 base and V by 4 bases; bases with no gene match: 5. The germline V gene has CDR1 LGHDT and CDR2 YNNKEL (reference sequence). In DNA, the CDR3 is TGTGCCAGCAGCCTCGGGACAGGGAGTTCCTACGAGCAGTACTTC. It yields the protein CASSLGTGSSYEQYF.

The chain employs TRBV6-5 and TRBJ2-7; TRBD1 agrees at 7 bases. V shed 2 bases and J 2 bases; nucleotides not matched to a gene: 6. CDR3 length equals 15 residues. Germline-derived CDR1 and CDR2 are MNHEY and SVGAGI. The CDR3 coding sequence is TGTGCCAGCAGTTACCGCCGACAGGGCCCCTACGAGCAGTACTTC. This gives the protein CASSYRRQGPYEQYF.